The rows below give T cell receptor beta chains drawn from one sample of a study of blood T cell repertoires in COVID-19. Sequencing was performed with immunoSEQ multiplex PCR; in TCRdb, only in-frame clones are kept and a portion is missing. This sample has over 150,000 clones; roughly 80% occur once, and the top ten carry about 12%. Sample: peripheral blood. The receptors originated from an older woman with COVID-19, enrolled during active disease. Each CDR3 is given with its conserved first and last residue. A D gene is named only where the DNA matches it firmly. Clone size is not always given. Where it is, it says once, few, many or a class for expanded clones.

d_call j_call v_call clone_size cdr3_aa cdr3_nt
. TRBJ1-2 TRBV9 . CASSVGTGSAYGYTF TGTGCCAGCAGCGTAGGAACAGGGTCTGCCTATGGCTACACCTTC
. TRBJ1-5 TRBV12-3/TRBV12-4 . CASSSAPSQPQHF TGTGCCAGCAGTTCAGCCCCATCCCAGCCCCAGCATTTT
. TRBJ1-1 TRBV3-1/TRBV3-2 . CASSPSRDTEAFF TGTGCCAGCAGCCCTAGTCGGGACACTGAAGCTTTCTTT
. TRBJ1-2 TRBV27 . CASSQVGLGSGYTF TGTGCCAGCAGCCAAGTGGGACTCGGGAGTGGCTACACCTTC
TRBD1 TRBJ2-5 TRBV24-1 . CATSDAPGTGGYETQYF TGTGCCACCAGTGATGCCCCCGGGACAGGGGGCTACGAGACCCAGTACTTC
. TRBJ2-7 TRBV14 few CASSLKSGAQGEQYF TGTGCCAGCAGCCTCAAGAGTGGGGCGCAGGGCGAGCAGTACTTC
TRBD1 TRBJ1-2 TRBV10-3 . CAISEKGALFGYTF TGTGCCATCAGTGAAAAGGGGGCGCTTTTTGGCTACACCTTC
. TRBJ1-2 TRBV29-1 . CSVDKGEGYGYTF TGCAGCGTTGATAAGGGGGAAGGCTATGGCTACACCTTC
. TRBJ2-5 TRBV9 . CASSVRGWETQYF TGTGCCAGCAGCGTAAGAGGGTGGGAGACCCAGTACTTC
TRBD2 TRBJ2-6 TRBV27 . CASSLLPSGVSGANVLTF TGTGCCAGCAGTTTACTGCCTAGCGGGGTTTCTGGGGCCAACGTCCTGACTTTC
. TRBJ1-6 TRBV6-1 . CASSEAVRDNSPLHF TGTGCCAGCAGTGAAGCCGTCAGGGATAATTCACCCCTCCACTTT
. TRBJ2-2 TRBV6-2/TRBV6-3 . CASSPLGFGELFF TGTGCCAGCAGCCCACTAGGGTTCGGGGAGCTGTTTTTT
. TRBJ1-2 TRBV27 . CASSLRGSGGYTF TGTGCCAGCAGTTTAAGAGGGTCTGGTGGCTACACCTTC
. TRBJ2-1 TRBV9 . CASSVEGLVYNEQFF TGTGCCAGCAGCGTAGAGGGGCTAGTTTACAATGAGCAGTTCTTC
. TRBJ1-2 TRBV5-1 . CASSTPQGPLTF TGCGCCAGCAGCACTCCACAGGGACCCCTCACCTTC
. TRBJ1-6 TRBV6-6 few CASSYSEGRFNSPLHF TGTGCCAGCAGTTACTCGGAGGGACGGTTTAATTCACCCCTCCACTTT
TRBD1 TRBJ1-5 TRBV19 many CASSVDRGQPQHF TGTGCCAGTAGTGTCGACAGGGGCCAGCCCCAGCATTTT
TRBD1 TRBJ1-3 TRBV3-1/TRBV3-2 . CASSQKGQGSGGNTIYF TGTGCCAGCAGCCAAAAGGGACAGGGGAGCGGGGGAAACACCATATATTTT
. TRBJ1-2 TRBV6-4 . CASSEEKQGFGYTF TGTGCCAGCAGTGAGGAAAAACAGGGATTTGGCTACACCTTC
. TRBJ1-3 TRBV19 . CASKRDSNSGNTIYF TGTGCCAGTAAAAGGGACTCCAACTCTGGAAACACCATATATTTT
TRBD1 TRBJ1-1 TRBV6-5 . CASSLDRGTEAFF TGTGCCAGCAGTTTGGACAGGGGCACTGAAGCTTTCTTT
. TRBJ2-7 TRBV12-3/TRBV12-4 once CASSLGDLNEQYF TGTGCCAGCAGTTTAGGGGACTTGAACGAGCAGTACTTC
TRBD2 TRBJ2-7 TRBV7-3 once CASSRSGGFTEQYF TGTGCCAGCAGCAGGTCGGGAGGTTTTACCGAGCAGTACTTC
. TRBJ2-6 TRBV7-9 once CASSPYLTGSSGANVLTF TGTGCCAGCAGCCCCTACCTGACAGGAAGCTCTGGGGCCAACGTCCTGACTTTC
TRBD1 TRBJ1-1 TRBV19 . CATSAQGSTEAFF TGTGCCACCTCGGCACAGGGGTCCACTGAAGCTTTCTTT
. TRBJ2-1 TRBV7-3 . CASSLGGANYNEQFF TGTGCCAGCAGCTTAGGAGGGGCTAATTACAATGAGCAGTTCTTC
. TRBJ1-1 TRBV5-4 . CASSFIGDTEAFF TGTGCCAGCAGCTTTATAGGGGACACTGAAGCTTTCTTT
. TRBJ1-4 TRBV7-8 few CASSSAANEKLFF TGTGCCAGCAGCAGCGCGGCTAATGAAAAACTGTTTTTT
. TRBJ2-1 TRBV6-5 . CATPRGNEQFF TGTGCCACCCCCAGGGGAAATGAGCAGTTCTTC
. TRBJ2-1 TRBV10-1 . CASSDPPTDNEQFF TGCGCCAGCAGTGATCCCCCAACAGACAATGAGCAGTTCTTC
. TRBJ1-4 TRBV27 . CASTFRVNEKLFF TGTGCCAGTACGTTCAGGGTTAATGAAAAACTGTTTTTT
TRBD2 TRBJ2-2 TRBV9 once CASSIFTSEGPNTGELFF TGTGCCAGCAGCATCTTCACTAGCGAGGGGCCCAACACCGGGGAGCTGTTTTTT
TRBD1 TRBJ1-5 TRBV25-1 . CASSGRQGASNQPQHF TGTGCCAGCAGTGGAAGACAGGGGGCGAGCAATCAGCCCCAGCATTTT
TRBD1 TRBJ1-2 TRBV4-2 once CASSQDVRGRGYTF TGTGCCAGCAGCCAAGATGTCAGGGGGAGAGGCTACACCTTC
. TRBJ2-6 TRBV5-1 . CASTGAGANVLTF TGCGCCAGCACCGGGGCTGGGGCCAACGTCCTGACTTTC
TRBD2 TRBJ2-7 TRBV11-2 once CASSSGTIENYEQYF TGTGCCAGCAGCTCCGGGACTATCGAAAATTACGAGCAGTACTTC
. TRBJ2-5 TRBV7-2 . CASSRGGGAEETQYF TGTGCCAGCAGCCGGGGAGGGGGGGCCGAAGAGACCCAGTACTTC
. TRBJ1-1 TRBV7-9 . CASSVITGTSSGAFF TGTGCCAGCAGCGTGATAACCGGGACATCTTCGGGAGCTTTCTTT
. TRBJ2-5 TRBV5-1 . CASSIQGEETQYF TGCGCCAGCAGCATACAGGGAGAAGAGACCCAGTACTTC
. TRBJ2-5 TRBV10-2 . CASSGLGPQETQYF TGCGCCAGCAGTGGCCTGGGGCCCCAAGAGACCCAGTACTTC
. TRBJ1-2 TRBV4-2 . CASSQDYDRNYGYTF TGTGCCAGCAGCCAAGATTACGACAGGAACTATGGCTACACCTTC
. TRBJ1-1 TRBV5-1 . CASSLEQLMNTEAFF TGCGCCAGCAGCTTGGAACAGCTCATGAACACTGAAGCTTTCTTT
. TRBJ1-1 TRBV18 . CASSLTYTEAFF TGTGCCAGCTCACTGACATACACTGAAGCTTTCTTT
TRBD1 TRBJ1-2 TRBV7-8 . CASSLRRGDRDYGYTF TGTGCCAGCAGCTTACGCCGTGGGGACAGGGACTATGGCTACACCTTC
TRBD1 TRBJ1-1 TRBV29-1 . CSVEVGQGASEAFF TGCAGCGTTGAAGTTGGTCAGGGGGCGTCCGAAGCTTTCTTT
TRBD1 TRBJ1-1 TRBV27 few CASSRDRHAEAFF TGTGCCAGCAGTCGGGACAGGCACGCTGAAGCTTTCTTT
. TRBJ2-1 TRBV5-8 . CASRGRKGGGYNEQFF TGTGCCAGCAGGGGTCGAAAGGGAGGAGGTTACAATGAGCAGTTCTTC
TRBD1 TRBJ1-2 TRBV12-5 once CASGSSSRDSQNGYTF TGTGCTAGTGGTTCCTCCTCCCGGGACAGCCAGAATGGCTACACCTTC
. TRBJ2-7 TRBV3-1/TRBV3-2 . CASSRRGSYEQYF TGTGCCAGCAGCCGTCGGGGCTCCTACGAGCAGTACTTC
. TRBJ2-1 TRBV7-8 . CASSLSGDEQFF TGTGCCAGCAGCTTATCAGGCGATGAGCAGTTCTTC
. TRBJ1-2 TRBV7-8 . CASSLAGSIARYGYTF TGTGCCAGCAGCTTAGCTGGCTCTATAGCCAGATATGGCTACACCTTC
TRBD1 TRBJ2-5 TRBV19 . CASSPQGASSGETQYF TGTGCCAGTAGTCCCCAGGGGGCTAGCTCGGGTGAGACCCAGTACTTC
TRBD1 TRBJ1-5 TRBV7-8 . CASSLATGESNQPQHF TGTGCCAGCAGCTTAGCGACAGGGGAGAGCAATCAGCCCCAGCATTTT
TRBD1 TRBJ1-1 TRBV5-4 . CASSLTGGSEAFF TGTGCCAGCAGCTTGACAGGGGGTTCTGAAGCTTTCTTT
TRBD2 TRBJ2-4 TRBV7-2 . CASSLAVTGLVTKNIQYF TGTGCCAGCAGCTTAGCGGTAACGGGACTAGTAACCAAAAACATTCAGTACTTC
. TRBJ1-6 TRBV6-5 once CASSPRGTSPLHF TGTGCCAGCAGCCCCCGGGGTACTTCACCCCTCCACTTT
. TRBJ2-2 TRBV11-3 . CASSLISELFF TGTGCCAGCAGCTTAATCTCGGAGCTGTTTTTT
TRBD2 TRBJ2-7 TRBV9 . CASSVAGGGYEQYF TGTGCCAGCAGCGTAGCGGGAGGGGGATACGAGCAGTACTTC
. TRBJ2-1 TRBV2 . CASSELGDSEEQFF TGTGCCAGCAGTGAACTAGGAGACTCCGAAGAGCAGTTCTTC
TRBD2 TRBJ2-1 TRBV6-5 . CASSLSWGGNEQFF TGTGCCAGCAGCCTCAGTTGGGGGGGGAATGAGCAGTTCTTC